The rows below give T cell receptor beta chains drawn from one sample of a study of OX40 agonist ivuxolimab in advanced cancers. The method was immunoSEQ multiplex PCR; TCRdb's version includes in-frame clones alone and lacks a portion of them. Of 20,000 or so clones listed, over 60% are singletons. The sample consisted of CD4+ or CD8+ T cells sorted from blood, taken in a trial of the OX40 agonist ivuxolimab. Receptors were obtained from an adult with an advanced solid tumor such as melanoma, head and neck, liver or kidney cancer. The CDR3 runs from the conserved cysteine through the conserved F or W. Each record gives: clone size, D gene, V gene, J gene, CDR3 DNA, CDR3 protein. The D gene is left open where the match is weak. The size field is filled for only some rows; it gives once, few, many or a size class.

>-|-|TRBV6-6|TRBJ2-7
TGTGCCAGCCGGTTGTGGGACAAGGCGCCCTACGAGCAGTACTTC
CASRLWDKAPYEQYF
>-|TRBD2|TRBV7-9|TRBJ2-1
TGTGCCAGCAGCATCCCTACGGCGGGGGGGCGCAATGAGCAGTTCTTC
CASSIPTAGGRNEQFF
>-|-|TRBV29-1|TRBJ2-5
TGCAGCGTTGAAGAAGTGGACCGGCGGACTTTCGTCCAAGAGACCCAGTACTTC
CSVEEVDRRTFVQETQYF
>-|-|TRBV2|TRBJ1-2
TGTGCCAGCAGTGAGAGCGGGCAGGCCTATGGCTACACCTTC
CASSESGQAYGYTF
>-|TRBD1|TRBV7-6|TRBJ2-7
TGTGCCAGCAGCTCCGGGACAGGGGCTGGCGAGCAGTACTTC
CASSSGTGAGEQYF
>-|-|TRBV6-1|TRBJ1-5
TGTGCCAGCAGTGATGATGGACCCGGGCAGCCCCAGCATTTT
CASSDDGPGQPQHF
>-|TRBD1|TRBV11-2|TRBJ2-7
TGTGCCAGCAGCTTCGGGACAGCCGCCTACGAGCAGTACTTC
CASSFGTAAYEQYF
>-|TRBD2|TRBV2|TRBJ2-3
TGTGCCAGCAGTGAATGGGTTAGCGGGGGGGTTGGAGATACGCAGTATTTT
CASSEWVSGGVGDTQYF
>-|-|TRBV4-3|TRBJ2-7
TGCGCCAGCAGCGCCGGCTACGAGCAGTACTTC
CASSAGYEQYF
>-|-|TRBV4-3|TRBJ2-1
TGCGCCAGCAGCCAAGAGGAAACTAGTAGGTTGCATGAGCAGTTCTTC
CASSQEETSRLHEQFF
>-|-|TRBV25-1|TRBJ2-7
TGTGCCAGCAGCTTGGGGGCCTACGAGCAGTACTTC
CASSLGAYEQYF
>-|-|TRBV9|TRBJ2-3
TGTGCCAGCAGCGGTGACGGAAATACAGATACGCAGTATTTT
CASSGDGNTDTQYF
>few|-|TRBV7-8|TRBJ2-7
TGTGCCAGCAGCTTAGGCCCAGGGGACGGAATGCCCGAGCAGTACTTC
CASSLGPGDGMPEQYF
>-|TRBD1|TRBV7-9|TRBJ1-1
TGTGCCAGCAGCTTCTCTAGACAGGGCGACACTGAAGCTTTCTTT
CASSFSRQGDTEAFF
>-|-|TRBV18|TRBJ1-3
TGTGCCAGCTCACCCCGAGCGGTTGGGGGCTCTGGAAACACCATATATTTT
CASSPRAVGGSGNTIYF
>-|TRBD2|TRBV30|TRBJ2-1
TGTGCCTGGACTAGCGGGGCCTACAATGAGCAGTTCTTC
CAWTSGAYNEQFF
>-|-|TRBV6-5|TRBJ1-5
TGTGCCAGCGAAGGGTATAGCAATCAGCCCCAGCATTTT
CASEGYSNQPQHF
>-|-|TRBV15|TRBJ2-1
TGTGCCACCAGCAGACAGACGAGCCAAGAGCAGTTCTTC
CATSRQTSQEQFF
>-|TRBD1|TRBV4-2|TRBJ2-7
TGTGCCAGCAGCCAAAACGAACAGGGGTTGCAGTACTTC
CASSQNEQGLQYF
>-|-|TRBV5-4|TRBJ1-2
TGTGCCAGCAGCTTGACGGTTAACTATGGCTACACCTTC
CASSLTVNYGYTF
>-|-|TRBV4-2|TRBJ1-1
TGTGCCAGCAGCCAAAGACAGGTAGTGAACACTGAAGCTTTCTTT
CASSQRQVVNTEAFF
>-|TRBD1|TRBV4-1|TRBJ2-5
TGCGCCAGCAGCCAATCAGCCCGGGACAGGGGGCATGAGACCCAGTACTTC
CASSQSARDRGHETQYF
>-|-|TRBV7-2|TRBJ1-1
TGTGCCAGCAGCTTGGGGGTGGGCACTGAAGCTTTCTTT
CASSLGVGTEAFF
>few|-|TRBV6-5|TRBJ1-2
TGTGCCAGCAGTTATGGGGGCCTCTATGGCTACACCTTC
CASSYGGLYGYTF
>-|-|TRBV13|TRBJ2-7
TGTGCCAGCAGCTTAGTGTCTCAGTACGAGCAGTACTTC
CASSLVSQYEQYF
>-|TRBD1|TRBV23-1|TRBJ1-1
TGCGCCAGCAGTCAGAGACAGGGGGCAATAATGAGGGACACTGAAGCTTTCTTT
CASSQRQGAIMRDTEAFF
>-|-|TRBV4-3|TRBJ2-3
TGCGCCAGCAGCCAAGATGGGTTAGCGGCGCATAGCACAGATACGCAGTATTTT
CASSQDGLAAHSTDTQYF
>-|-|TRBV6-5|TRBJ1-5
TGTGCCAGCGGGACACCCAATCAGCCCCAGCATTTT
CASGTPNQPQHF
>-|-|TRBV6-5|TRBJ1-1
TGTGCCAGCAGTTACCAGGGAATGAACACTGAAGCTTTCTTT
CASSYQGMNTEAFF
>-|TRBD1|TRBV7-3|TRBJ1-1
TGTGCCAGCAGCTCATCAGGGGGCCTAAACACTGAAGCTTTCTTT
CASSSSGGLNTEAFF
>-|TRBD2|TRBV6-1|TRBJ2-1
TGTGCCAGCTTTAATCTAGCGGGGGGCTACAATGAGCAGTTCTTC
CASFNLAGGYNEQFF
>once|-|TRBV6-5|TRBJ2-1
TGTGCCAGCAGTACCCCGGGACCCCAGGAGGAGCAGTTCTTC
CASSTPGPQEEQFF
>-|-|TRBV11-2|TRBJ2-3
TGTGCCAGCAGCTTAGTGACTTTGAACACAGATACGCAGTATTTT
CASSLVTLNTDTQYF
>-|-|TRBV19|TRBJ2-7
TGTGCCAGTAGTATGCAGGGGAGCTCCTACGAGCAGTACTTC
CASSMQGSSYEQYF
>-|-|TRBV7-6|TRBJ2-3
TGTGCCAGCAGCCCCCCACCGGGACCCACGACAGATACGCAGTATTTT
CASSPPPGPTTDTQYF
>-|-|TRBV19|TRBJ2-5
TGTGCCAGTAGTATAGGAATGGAGGGGGGATACCAAGAGACCCAGTACTTC
CASSIGMEGGYQETQYF
>-|TRBD1|TRBV5-6|TRBJ1-1
TGTGCCAGCAGCCCGGGACAGAACATGAACACTGAAGCTTTCTTT
CASSPGQNMNTEAFF
>few|TRBD1|TRBV19|TRBJ1-5
TGTGCCAGTGGCGGACAGGGAAGGAATCAGCCCCAGCATTTT
CASGGQGRNQPQHF
>-|-|TRBV28|TRBJ1-2
TGTGCCAGCAGCAGCATGCTACGGGGAGACTATGGCTACACCTTC
CASSSMLRGDYGYTF
>-|TRBD2|TRBV13|TRBJ2-5
TGTGCCAGCAGCCCCGGGACTAGCGGGGGGAGGCGAGAGACCCAGTACTTC
CASSPGTSGGRRETQYF
>-|-|TRBV6-5|TRBJ2-7
TGTGCCAGCGAACAGGGCTACGAGCAGTACTTC
CASEQGYEQYF
>-|-|TRBV7-6|TRBJ1-4
TGTGCCAGCAGCTTAGGTGATGAAAAACTGTTTTTT
CASSLGDEKLFF
>-|-|TRBV4-3|TRBJ2-1
TGCGCCAGCAGCCAAGCCGGGGGTAGGCAGGACAACAATGAGCAGTTCTTC
CASSQAGGRQDNNEQFF
>-|-|TRBV6-5|TRBJ2-7
TGTGCCAGCAGTTACACCGTGGACGAGCAGTACTTC
CASSYTVDEQYF
>-|-|TRBV4-3|TRBJ1-5
TGCGCCAGCAGCGTCGTTCGGGGAACCCATCAGCCCCAGCATTTT
CASSVVRGTHQPQHF
>-|-|TRBV5-4|TRBJ1-2
TGTGCCAGCAGCTCCCCCTCTATCGGTTTGCTGGACTATGGCTACACCTTC
CASSSPSIGLLDYGYTF
>-|-|TRBV6-5|TRBJ2-5
TGTGCCAGCAGTTACGGGTTGGACCGGACCCAGTACTTC
CASSYGLDRTQYF